The TCR beta chain described here comes from a study of cytomegalovirus exposure and HLA in healthy donors. As concerns this clone: The antigen is not known.

V was clipped by 5 bases and J by 4 bases, with 12 bases between them. Per the germline V gene, CDR1 is SGHTA and CDR2 is FQGNSA. There are 13 residues in the CDR3. Primers included in the PCR were 60 Vbeta and 13 Jbeta primers. Produced via immunoSEQ multiplex PCR; TCRdb's table is partial and in-frame only. The table has about 160,000 clones, approximately 80% seen once; the top ten hold less than 2%. The study's findings and limits: In vitro checks showed that a few CMV-associated chains really do target CMV antigens. The likely explanation for a cluster of highly shared sequence variants was sequencing artifact. The study dropped some indistinguishable V segments, TRBV6-2 and TRBV6-3 among them.

The receptor was derived from a woman between 18 and 29 years old in good health and CMV-seronegative. The chain uses TRBV7-2 and TRBJ2-7; a possible D gene is TRBD2 (6 bases). Material for sequencing was PBMCs. Written as DNA, the CDR3 is TGTGCCAGCAGCCCCCCCGCGGGGTACGAGCAGTACTTC. Residues: CASSPPAGYEQYF.